The present TCR beta chain was sequenced within a study of blood T cells in healthy people across ages. The authors ran a second PCR of 7 to 11 cycles using a sample-barcoded 5' primer and a J-beta primer mix. The template-switch adaptor was a 5' adaptor with 12 random nucleotides. It tagged each cDNA molecule. TCRdb itself ran the 5' RACE reads through MiXCR, one entry per CDR3 protein. The sample has some 1,500,000 distinct CDR3 sequences, approximately 42% seen once; the top ten hold about 4%. The study isolated at least 6.5 million PBMCs from each sample. The CDR3 is 14 amino acids. CDR1 and CDR2 from the germline V gene are MGHRA and YSYEKL. This clonotype has ten or more counts. An end of the junction differs from the germline gene, which may be a read error.

The V call is TRBV4-1, the J call TRBJ2-7, with 7 nucleotides matching TRBD1. Source material: blood. The TCR comes from a young woman in good health. CDR3 in DNA: TGTGCCAGCAGCCTGACAGGGCTGACCTACGAGCAGTACTTC. It is translated as CASSLTGLTYEQYF.